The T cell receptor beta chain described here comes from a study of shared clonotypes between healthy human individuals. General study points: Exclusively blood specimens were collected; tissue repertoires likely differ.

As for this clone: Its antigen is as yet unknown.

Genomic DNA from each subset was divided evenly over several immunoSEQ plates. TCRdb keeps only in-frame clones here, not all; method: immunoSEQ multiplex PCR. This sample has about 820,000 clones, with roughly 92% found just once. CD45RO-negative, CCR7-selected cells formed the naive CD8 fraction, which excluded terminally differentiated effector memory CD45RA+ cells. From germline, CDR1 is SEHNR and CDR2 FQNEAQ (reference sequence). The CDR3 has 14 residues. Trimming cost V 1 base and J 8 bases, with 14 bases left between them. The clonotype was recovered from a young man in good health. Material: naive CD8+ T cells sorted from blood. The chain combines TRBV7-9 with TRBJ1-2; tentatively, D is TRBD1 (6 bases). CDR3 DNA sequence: TGTGCCAGCAGCTTAGACGCGGGGGCGAGCGGCTACACCTTC. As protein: CASSLDAGASGYTF.